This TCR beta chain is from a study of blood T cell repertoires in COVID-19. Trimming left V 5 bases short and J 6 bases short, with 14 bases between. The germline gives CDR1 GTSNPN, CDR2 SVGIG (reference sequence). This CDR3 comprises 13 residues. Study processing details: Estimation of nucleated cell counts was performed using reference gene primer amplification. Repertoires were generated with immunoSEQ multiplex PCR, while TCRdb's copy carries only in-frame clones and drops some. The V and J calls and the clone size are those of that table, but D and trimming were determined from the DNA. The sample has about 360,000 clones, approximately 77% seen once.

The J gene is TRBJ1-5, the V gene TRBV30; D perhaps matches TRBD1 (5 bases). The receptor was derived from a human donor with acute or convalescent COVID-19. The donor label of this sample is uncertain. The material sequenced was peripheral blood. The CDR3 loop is CAWDKQEGQPQHF. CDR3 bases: TGTGCCTGGGATAAACAGGAGGGTCAGCCCCAGCATTTT.